This T cell receptor (beta chain) comes out of a study of cytotoxic CD8 clonotypes in ibrutinib-treated CLL. Study-level information: After treatment lasting a median roughly 12 months, range 6 to 36, response samples were collected. Samples had a mean of approximately 240,000 productive templates and more than 85,000 productive rearrangements. Broader study findings: Baseline-level clonality went beyond age-matched healthy donors and moved in step with circulating CD8+ T-cell counts. Clonality was higher at ibrutinib response and returned toward baseline at progression.

Germline values: CDR1 SNHLY, CDR2 FYNNEI. The J segment lost 0 bases and the V segment lost 2 bases, leaving 14 bases of the junction unmatched. CDR3 size: 20 residues. The method was immunoSEQ multiplex PCR; TCRdb's version includes in-frame clones alone and lacks a portion of them. The sample includes 150,000 to 250,000 clones, approximately 68% of them seen just once. Of note for this clone: Its antigen is unidentified.

This clonotype was sampled from a human donor with chronic lymphocytic leukemia. The sample in question was PBMCs, obtained after 24 months of ibrutinib treatment. The gene calls are TRBV2 and TRBJ2-1, with 9 bases aligning to TRBD2. CDR3 in amino acids: CASSEWDSASGTYSYNEQFF. CDR3 nucleotide sequence: TGTGCCAGCAGTGAATGGGATTCGGCTAGCGGGACCTACTCCTACAATGAGCAGTTCTTC.